The 15 T cell receptor beta chains below all came from one sample that was sequenced in a study of T-cell memory formation after mild COVID-19 (dated by TCRdb to about 2021). Library method: 5' RACE. Sequenced on an Illumina NovaSeq 6000. Clones were called with MiXCR by TCRdb after fastp trimmed the public reads at Q25, and only in-frame beta chains were retained. One record per CDR3 amino acid sequence lists the most common genes and DNA. The sample table contains fewer than 15,000 distinct CDR3 sequences; only one count was recorded for about 16% of them. Together, the top ten hold roughly 50% of the sample. Specimen: PBMCs or a T cell subset sorted from them (not recorded which). The receptors were gathered from a man aged 18-30 years who had mild COVID-19 (a few samples of this study predate the infection). The sample titles of this study are shuffled in the database, so cell type and time point are left out; the donor was told from shared clones.

This clonotype was counted a few times. This CDR3 reads CASSPTGWAEEKLFF. CDR3 sequence (DNA): TGTGCCAGCAGTCCTACAGGGTGGGCGGAGGAAAAACTGTTTTTT. The chain recombines TRBV6-5 with TRBJ1-4, with D possibly matching TRBD1 (6 bases). The CDR3 consists of 15 residues. The V gene lost 5 bases and the J gene lost 8 bases, with 18 bases spanning the gap. Germline CDR1 reads MNHEY; CDR2 reads SVGAGI.

The sample holds many counts of this clonotype. The chain uses TRBV7-2 and TRBJ1-4; 7 bases are shared with TRBD1. This CDR3 contains 15 residues. Losses at the gene ends were 4 bases for V and 7 bases for J; bases not matched to a gene: 9. CDR1 is SGHTA and CDR2 is FQGNSA in the germline V gene. CDR3 bases: TGTGCCAGCAGCTCATCGACAGGGTGGGCTGAAAAACTGTTTTTT. Its protein product is CASSSSTGWAEKLFF.

This clonotype was found many times. The V call is TRBV9, the J call TRBJ2-5, with D possibly matching TRBD2 (5 bases). This CDR3 has 14 residues. V was pared by 0 bases and J by 4 bases, with 10 bases between. Germline V lookup: CDR1 SGDLS, CDR2 YYNGEE. The CDR3 is CASSVGTGRETQYF. The CDR3 bases are TGTGCCAGCAGCGTAGGTACGGGGAGAGAGACCCAGTACTTC.

The gene calls are TRBV27 and TRBJ1-1; D possibly corresponds to TRBD1 (5 bases). Germline CDR1 reads MNHEY; CDR2 reads SMNVEV (reference sequence). Trimming took off 2 bases at V and 0 bases at J, with 10 bases between the two ends. The CDR3 contains 15 residues. CDR3 DNA sequence: TGTGCCAGCAGTTTAGGGCGGGGGGTGAACACTGAAGCTTTCTTT. The encoded protein is CASSLGRGVNTEAFF.

The CDR3 protein is CANNSDRELDTQYF. For the CDR3, the DNA is TGTGCCAACAACTCAGACAGGGAGTTGGATACGCAGTATTTT. The rearrangement uses TRBV21-1 and TRBJ2-3; the DNA was not compared with TRBD1, the D call given in the table. TRBV21-1 constitutes a pseudogene. The length of the CDR3 is 14 residues.

CDR3 in amino acids: CASSQDQGLGADTQYF. CDR3 bases: TGTGCCAGCAGCCAAGATCAGGGACTAGGCGCAGATACGCAGTATTTT. The chain joins TRBV4-2 to TRBJ2-3; 8 bases are a match to TRBD2. Per germline, CDR1 LGHNA and CDR2 YNFKEQ. V gave up 0 bases and J gave up 4 bases; unmatched junction bases: 6. The CDR3 totals 16 residues.

This clonotype has just a few counts. The CDR3 protein is CASSPSKETGLTYEQYF. The CDR3 DNA follows: TGTGCCAGCTCACCATCCAAAGAGACAGGGCTAACCTACGAGCAGTACTTC. The chain employs TRBV18 and TRBJ2-7; 7 nucleotides align to TRBD1. Germline trimming cut 2 bases from V and 2 bases from J; bases unmatched to any gene: 12. Germline V CDR1 and CDR2: KGHSH, LQKENI. CDR3 length: 17 residues.

This chain joins TRBV4-3 and TRBJ1-4; possible D gene TRBD1, 5 bases. This CDR3 spans 14 amino acids. Germline CDR1 LGHNA, CDR2 YSLEER. V was clipped by 4 bases and J by 4 bases, with 10 bases between them. Here the CDR3 DNA reads TGCGCCAGCAGCCTGGGACGGCTTAATGAAAAACTGTTTTTT. Translation gives CASSLGRLNEKLFF.

This clonotype came up a few times. The chain recombines TRBV7-6 with TRBJ2-7, with D unresolved. Germline CDR1 SGHVS, CDR2 FNYEAQ. V was shortened by 2 bases and J by 10 bases, with 15 bases between the two germline ends. The CDR3 sequence is 13 residues long. The CDR3 nucleotides are TGTGCCAGCAGCTTAATTCCCCAGTACGGTCAGTACTTC. Translation: CASSLIPQYGQYF.

This chain links TRBV19 with TRBJ2-2; weak D call: TRBD1 (5 bases). With 0 bases removed from V and 1 base from J, the gap between germline ends came to 15 bases. Germline V lookup: CDR1 LNHDA, CDR2 SQIVND (reference sequence). The length of the CDR3 is 18 residues. CDR3 coding DNA: TGTGCCAGTAGTATAGATATAGTAGGGGCGCGGAACACCGGGGAGCTGTTTTTT. Translated, it gives CASSIDIVGARNTGELFF.

The table lists this clonotype with a count of one. The chain recombines TRBV28 with TRBJ1-1; D gene unclear. V lost 3 bases, J lost 1 base, and 12 bases lay in between. The CDR3 covers 15 residues. CDR1 and CDR2 from the germline V gene are MDHEN and SYDVKM. The CDR3 is CASSFGGLGNTEAFF. DNA for the CDR3: TGTGCCAGCAGTTTCGGAGGGTTGGGGAACACTGAAGCTTTCTTT.

This clonotype was detected ten times or more. The chain carries TRBV12-3 or TRBV12-4 and TRBJ1-2; D unresolved. V was shortened by 5 bases and J by 4 bases, with 11 bases between the two germline ends. The CDR3 loop spans 13 amino acids. The CDR3 spells CASSPDTLYGYTF. The CDR3 region has the DNA TGTGCCAGCAGTCCAGACACCCTCTATGGCTACACCTTC.

The V call is TRBV9, the J call TRBJ2-3; 10 nucleotides line up with TRBD2. The trim removed 1 base at V and 1 base at J, leaving 15 bases unmatched. The germline gives CDR1 SGDLS, CDR2 YYNGEE. The CDR3 runs 20 residues. CDR3 loop: CASSVTERAGGPFRTDTQYF. The CDR3 nucleotides are TGTGCCAGCAGCGTAACAGAAAGAGCGGGGGGGCCGTTTCGCACAGATACGCAGTATTTT.

This clonotype occurred many times. The V and J genes are TRBV5-6 and TRBJ2-3, with D possibly being TRBD2 (5 bases). CDR3 length: 14 residues. CDR1 and CDR2 from the germline V gene are SGHDT and YYEEEE. V lost 0 bases to trimming and J lost 1 base, with 6 bases between them. CDR3 DNA: TGTGCCAGCAGCTTGGAGGAGGGCACAGATACGCAGTATTTT. Translating gives CASSLEEGTDTQYF.

About this clonotype itself: Being one base from a much bigger clone, this may be a read error. The V and J genes are TRBV20-1 and TRBJ1-5; no clear D gene. Germline CDR1 is DFQATT and CDR2 is SNEGSKA (reference sequence). The CDR3 totals 14 residues. V lost 2 bases, J lost 4 bases, and 12 bases lay in between. The CDR3 nucleotides read TGCAGTGCTAGACCCCACACAGATAATCAGCCCCAGCATTTT. Translating it yields CSARPHTDNQPQHF.